The next 25 T cell receptor beta chains were all read from a single sample in a study of CD8+ T cells in alopecia areata. As the sequencing template, cDNA was produced by extracting RNA and reverse transcribing it. Libraries were prepared by immunoSEQ multiplex PCR; TCRdb keeps only in-frame clonotypes and omits some of them. This table holds some 200,000 clones, roughly 64% found once. Documented treatment: oral pan-JAK inhibitor, 5-10 mg twice daily. Sequencing used CD4+ T cells sorted from blood, obtained at week 24, from a patient treated with tofacitinib. All receptors come from a human donor with alopecia areata.

This sequence joins TRBV2 and TRBJ2-1, with D perhaps TRBD2 (5 bases). The length of the CDR3 is 15 residues. V dropped 6 bases and J dropped 8 bases, with 20 bases sitting between them. CDR1 and CDR2 from the germline V gene are SNHLY and FYNNEI. The CDR3 loop reads CASSPESGRQDEQFF. Here the CDR3 DNA reads TGTGCCAGCAGCCCAGAGAGCGGAAGGCAGGATGAGCAGTTCTTC.

On this clone: Sequence at one end of the junction differs from germline and may be a read error. The genes are TRBV28 and TRBJ2-1; the match to TRBD2 covers 8 bases. This CDR3 is built from 12 residues. Germline lookup yields CDR1 MDHEN and CDR2 SYDVKM. CDR3 nucleotides: TGTGCCAGCAGTTCGGCGGGGACTAGTCTCATCTTC. This sequence encodes CASSSAGTSLIF.

The sample holds one count of this clone. The chain carries TRBV5-4 and TRBJ1-1; D may be TRBD1 (6 bases). V was trimmed by 1 base and J by 7 bases, leaving 11 bases between them. CDR3 length: 13 amino acids. CDR1 SGHNT and CDR2 YYREEE come from the germline V gene (reference sequence). The CDR3 DNA sequence: TGTGCCAGCAGCTTGAGGGGGGTGAGTGAAGCTTTCTTT. Amino acid sequence: CASSLRGVSEAFF. Based on the CDR3 plus reference TRBV5-4 and TRBJ1-1, the full variable domain is ETGVTQSPTHLIKTRGQQVTLRCSSQSGHNTVSWYQQALGQGPQFIFQYYREEENGRGNFPPRFSGLQFPNYSSELNVNALELDDSALYLCASSLRGVSEAFFGQGTRLTVV.

The J gene is TRBJ1-1, the V gene TRBV6-1; D perhaps matches TRBD1 (5 bases). The V gene lost 0 bases and the J gene lost 5 bases, with 10 bases spanning the gap. CDR1 and CDR2 (germline): MNHNS, SASEGT. The CDR3 totals 14 residues. DNA for the CDR3: TGTGCCAGCAGTGAAGCCGGGGCTCGAACTGAAGCTTTCTTT. Amino acid sequence: CASSEAGARTEAFF.

The V gene is TRBV7-9, the J gene TRBJ2-5; TRBD1 matches at 7 bases. Germline V lookup: CDR1 SEHNR, CDR2 FQNEAQ (reference sequence). Unmatched junction bases numbered 0, after V lost 0 bases and J lost 2 bases. The CDR3 is 14 amino acids. CDR3 sequence (DNA): TGTGCCAGCAGCTTAGCCAGGGGGCAAGAGACCCAGTACTTC. The encoded protein is CASSLARGQETQYF.

This chain uses TRBV5-1 with TRBJ2-3, with D possibly matching TRBD2 (6 bases). This CDR3 is built from 15 residues. Germline loops: CDR1 SGHRS, CDR2 YFSETQ. Trimming removed 4 bases at V and 4 bases at J, with 16 bases between. This chain's CDR3 is CASSTREVGSDTQYF. The CDR3 nucleotides read TGCGCCAGCAGCACCAGGGAGGTGGGTTCAGATACGCAGTATTTT.

This clone showed up just a few times. J is TRBJ2-5 and V is TRBV2; D is possibly TRBD2 (5 bases). Per the germline V gene, CDR1 is SNHLY and CDR2 is FYNNEI. V dropped 3 bases and J dropped 4 bases, with 6 bases sitting between them. The CDR3 consists of 12 residues. The CDR3 protein is CASSDSVETQYF. DNA for the CDR3: TGTGCCAGCAGTGATAGCGTAGAGACCCAGTACTTC.

The rearrangement joins TRBV5-4 to TRBJ2-1; no reliable D call. Trimming shortened V by 0 bases and J by 5 bases, and 6 bases separated the two germline ends. Germline V gene sequence: CDR1 SGHNT, CDR2 YYREEE (reference sequence). The CDR3 consists of 13 residues. The CDR3 DNA follows: TGTGCCAGCAGCTTGGAGGTTCACAATGAGCAGTTCTTC. Translating gives CASSLEVHNEQFF. Variable domain in full (rest from reference TRBV5-4 and TRBJ2-1): ETGVTQSPTHLIKTRGQQVTLRCSSQSGHNTVSWYQQALGQGPQFIFQYYREEENGRGNFPPRFSGLQFPNYSSELNVNALELDDSALYLCASSLEVHNEQFFGPGTRLTVL.

The chain is built from TRBV2 and TRBJ1-5; D unresolved. V was trimmed by 5 bases and J by 0 bases, leaving 11 bases between them. The CDR3 covers 15 residues. In germline, CDR1 is SNHLY, CDR2 FYNNEI. CDR3 sequence: CASSRQPYSNQPQHF. The CDR3 nucleotides read TGTGCCAGCAGTAGGCAGCCTTATAGCAATCAGCCCCAGCATTTT.

This chain uses TRBV18 with TRBJ1-1; D unresolved. The CDR3 totals 16 residues. Trimming removed 3 bases from V and 0 bases from J, with 14 bases in between. Per the germline V gene, CDR1 is KGHSH and CDR2 is LQKENI. The CDR3 DNA is TGTGCCAGCTCACCCGGGGTGGGGAACATGAACACTGAAGCTTTCTTT. The encoded protein is CASSPGVGNMNTEAFF.

V gene TRBV29-1 combines with J gene TRBJ2-7; D not resolved. V lost 5 bases to trimming and J lost 3 bases, with 14 bases between them. The germline gives CDR1 SQVTM, CDR2 ANQGSEA. This CDR3 spans 13 amino acids. The CDR3 bases are TGCAGCGTTCAACGGTCCTCTCTCTACGAGCAGTACTTC. Amino acids: CSVQRSSLYEQYF.

The chain uses TRBV4-1 and TRBJ2-6, with a weak D call TRBD1 (5 bases). The CDR3 length is 16 residues. Germline CDR1 MGHRA, CDR2 YSYEKL. V lost 7 bases, J lost 0 bases, and 13 bases lay in between. In nucleotides, the CDR3 is TGCGCCAGCACCTCAGGGATCCTCTCTGGGGCCAACGTCCTGACTTTC. It codes for CASTSGILSGANVLTF.

This chain links TRBV11-2 with TRBJ1-3; a possible D gene is TRBD1 (6 bases). Deletions cut 7 bases from V and 0 bases from J, with 13 bases between. Germline CDR1 SGHAT, CDR2 FQNNGV. The CDR3 is made up of 15 amino acids. This chain's CDR3 is CASNLKGDSGNTIYF. CDR3 nucleotide sequence: TGTGCCAGCAATCTAAAGGGGGACTCTGGAAACACCATATATTTT.

Here the CDR3 DNA reads TGTGCCAGCAGCGCACTGGTCTCTAGCGGCAGCACAGATACGCAGTATTTT. Its translation is CASSALVSSGSTDTQYF. This chain uses TRBV7-7 with TRBJ2-3, with 7 bases that match TRBD2. CDR3 length: 17 residues. With V trimmed by 5 bases and J by 0 bases, 11 bases remained unmatched. Germline assignment: CDR1 SSHAT and CDR2 FNYEAQ (reference sequence).

V is TRBV28 and J is TRBJ2-5, with a weak D call TRBD1 (6 bases). CDR1 is MDHEN, CDR2 SYDVKM, per germline. V lost 2 bases to trimming and J lost 5 bases, with 12 bases between them. The CDR3 loop spans 14 amino acids. The DNA of the CDR3 is TGTGCCAGCAGTTTAACCGGGACAACCGAGACCCAGTACTTC. Residues: CASSLTGTTETQYF.

This sequence joins TRBV6-5 and TRBJ1-2; possible D gene TRBD1, 5 bases. The CDR3 has 14 amino acids. CDR1 is MNHEY and CDR2 is SVGAGI in the germline V gene. Trimming removed 0 bases from V and 7 bases from J, with 12 bases in between. This chain's CDR3 is CASSYSRLGGGYTF. CDR3 in DNA: TGTGCCAGCAGTTACTCGAGGTTGGGGGGTGGCTACACCTTC.

This chain joins TRBV30 and TRBJ2-1; 7 bases agree with TRBD2. Germline CDR1 is GTSNPN and CDR2 is SVGIG (reference sequence). This CDR3 is built from 16 residues. The trim removed 4 bases at V and 2 bases at J, leaving 11 bases unmatched. The CDR3 loop is CAWTPKGAGTYNEQFF. CDR3 coding DNA: TGTGCCTGGACTCCCAAAGGAGCGGGGACCTACAATGAGCAGTTCTTC. The full variable domain, completed using reference TRBV30 and TRBJ2-1, is SQTIHQWPATLVQPVGSPLSLECTVEGTSNPNLYWYRQAAGRGLQLLFYSVGIGQISSEVPQNLSASRPQDRQFILSSKKLLLSDSGFYLCAWTPKGAGTYNEQFFGPGTRLTVL.

This clone was observed a few times. J is TRBJ2-7 and V is TRBV29-1; D is uncertain. Germline CDR1 is SQVTM and CDR2 is ANQGSEA. V lost 7 bases and J lost 0, with 16 bases in between. The CDR3 sequence is 14 residues long. This chain's CDR3 is CSALRTVDSYEQYF. In DNA, the CDR3 is TGCAGCGCCCTCCGGACGGTAGACTCCTACGAGCAGTACTTC.

This clone was counted once. CDR3 loop: CASTRQGALSGANVLTF. As DNA, the CDR3 is TGCGCCAGCACACGTCAGGGGGCCCTTTCTGGGGCCAACGTCCTGACTTTC. This sequence joins TRBV4-1 and TRBJ2-6; 8 nucleotides align to TRBD1. Trimming removed 7 bases from V and 1 base from J; junction bases left unmatched: 9. The CDR3 runs 17 residues. Germline assignment: CDR1 MGHRA and CDR2 YSYEKL.

This clone was observed a few times. The gene calls are TRBV11-3 and TRBJ2-5; 8 positions match TRBD1. This CDR3 region has 14 residues. The germline V gene encodes CDR1 SGHNT and CDR2 YENEEA. Trimming cost V 5 bases and J 5 bases; bases outside gene matches: 7. CDR3 loop: CASSPGGGTETQYF. DNA of the CDR3: TGTGCCAGCAGCCCAGGGGGCGGGACGGAGACCCAGTACTTC.

This CDR3 reads CSVELTFQETQYF. The CDR3 nucleotides are TGCAGCGTTGAACTAACATTCCAAGAGACCCAGTACTTC. The V gene is TRBV29-1, the J gene TRBJ2-5, with D uncertain. From germline, CDR1 is SQVTM and CDR2 ANQGSEA. The CDR3 runs to 13 residues. V was pared by 2 bases and J by 1 base, with 8 bases between.

The chain uses TRBV30 and TRBJ1-5, with 8 bases lining up with TRBD1. CDR1 is GTSNPN and CDR2 is SVGIG in the germline V gene (reference sequence). V shed 4 bases, J shed 4 bases, and the junction held 3 bases outside the gene matches. The CDR3 length is 13 residues. The CDR3 protein is CAWNNRGNQPQHF. The CDR3 DNA reads as TGTGCCTGGAATAACAGGGGGAATCAGCCCCAGCATTTT.

The chain couples TRBV30 to TRBJ2-4; 12 nucleotides align to TRBD2. Germline V gives CDR1 GTSNPN, CDR2 SVGIG (reference sequence). The CDR3 is 16 amino acids. The ends lost 3 bases at V and 9 bases at J; junction bases unmatched: 12. This CDR3 is CAWRRPLAGGPGIQYF. The CDR3 DNA follows: TGTGCCTGGAGAAGACCCCTAGCGGGAGGGCCGGGCATTCAGTACTTC.

This clone was found a few times. The CDR3 DNA reads as TGTGCCAGCACCTCTGAGGGTTCGAATGAAAAACTGTTTTTT. Amino acids: CASTSEGSNEKLFF. The rearrangement joins TRBV25-1 to TRBJ1-4; D is unclear. The germline V gene has CDR1 MGHDK and CDR2 SYGVNS. This CDR3 spans 14 amino acids. V lost 7 bases and J lost 5, with 14 bases in between. Supplemented by reference TRBV25-1 and TRBJ1-4, the full variable domain reads EADIYQTPRYLVIGTGKKITLECSQTMGHDKMYWYQQDPGMELHLIHYSYGVNSTEKGDLSSESTVSRIRTEHFPLTLESARPSHTSQYLCASTSEGSNEKLFFGSGTQLSVL.

This chain connects TRBV7-9 to TRBJ1-1; D uncertain. The CDR3 covers 13 residues. The germline V and J ends were trimmed by 5 bases and 1 base, with 8 bases remaining between them. The germline V gene has CDR1 SEHNR and CDR2 FQNEAQ (reference sequence). CDR3 amino acids: CASSGRANTEAFF. The CDR3, as DNA: TGTGCCAGCAGCGGCCGGGCGAACACTGAAGCTTTCTTT.